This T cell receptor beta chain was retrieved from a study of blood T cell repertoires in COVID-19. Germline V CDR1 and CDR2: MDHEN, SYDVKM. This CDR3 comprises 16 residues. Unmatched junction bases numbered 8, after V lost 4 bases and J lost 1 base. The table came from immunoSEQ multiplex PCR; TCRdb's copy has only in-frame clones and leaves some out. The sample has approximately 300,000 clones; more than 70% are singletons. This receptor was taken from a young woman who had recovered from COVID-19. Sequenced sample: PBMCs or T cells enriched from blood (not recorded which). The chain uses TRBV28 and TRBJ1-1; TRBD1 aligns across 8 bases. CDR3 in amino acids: CASSYTGGQRNTEAFF. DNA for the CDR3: TGTGCCAGCAGTTATACAGGGGGGCAGAGGAACACTGAAGCTTTCTTT.